This T cell receptor (beta chain) stems from a study of shared clonotypes between healthy human individuals (dated by TCRdb to the early 2020s). Describing the broader study: The cohort included three men and a couple of women between 18 and 49 years of age. For each donor, three plates each were used for CD4 naive and CD4 memory, two plates were used for CD8 naive, and one plate was used for CD8 memory. To estimate repertoire size and how much clonotypes are shared between individuals, the study performed deep sequencing of blood TCR repertoires from about 5 healthy adults. Different laboratories and diverse techniques were used to prepare libraries and sequence TCR repertoires, to increase sequencing depth and limit assay-specific biases. Each donor's leukapheresis produced roughly between roughly 0.9 and 9 billion PBMCs. The paper's findings and limits, for the study overall: Naive subsets generally had larger estimated clonotype richness than memory subsets. About 5% of naive CD4, roughly 3.6% of naive CD8, roughly 2.4% of memory CD4, and around 0.4% of memory CD8 clonotypes were shared across a few donors. Clonotypes shared by all four sorted-subset donors showed higher generation probabilities than non-shared clonotypes. Pairwise subsampling indicated that sequencing depth was expected to affect the degree of clonotype sharing among donors. Incomplete sequencing was indicated by rarefaction of sorted-subset datasets, despite the large sequencing depth. Only blood was sampled, and tissue TCR repertoires likely differ from those in blood. The genetic and exposure-history diversity represented was limited by the small number of donors.

The donors were healthy, HIV-negative adults with no recently reported acute infections or vaccinations. All donors were Caucasian adults living in Nashville, Tennessee, USA. CD4+ T cells were enriched by magnetic negative selection; naive cells were then positively selected on CD45RA, and the negative fraction formed the memory subset. Blood was obtained by leukapheresis, after which PBMCs were separated by Ficoll-Histopaque density gradient centrifugation and cryopreserved in liquid nitrogen vapor phase. Analytical flow cytometry was used to check the purity and quantity of each magnetically sorted T cell population. Genomic DNA was isolated from each sorted fraction and quantified by UV absorbance on a Nanodrop 2000c. The CDR3 sequence holds 14 residues, the cysteine and phenylalanine included. Only CDR3 DNA is held: 42 bases, read in frame from base 1. The junction carries 15 bases between V and J, which are trimmed by 6 bases and 4 bases respectively. The germline V gene provides CDR1 MDHEN and CDR2 SYDVKM.

This clone was counted once. This clone's antigen is unknown. Base qualities are not recorded, but no much larger clone differs from it by a single base. Using the deep immunoSEQ assay, TCR CDR3 regions were amplified from genomic DNA by multiplex PCR. Genomic DNA extracted from each cell subset was distributed evenly over all wells of several immunoSEQ 96-well plates, and each plate served as one replicate. For sorted subsets, each replicate PCR was loaded with 200 to 250 ng genomic DNA, equivalent to 30,000 to 35,000 T cell genomes. Purified libraries were quantified with a Qubit 3.0 fluorometer, sized on a Bioanalyzer 2100, and re-quantified with the KAPA Library Quantification kit. Each immunoSEQ 96-well plate was sequenced on its own single-read 150-cycle Illumina NextSeq 550 flow cell. Turning to the authors' computational methods: Because the immunoSEQ output included only junctional sequences and no quality scores, the filtering could not be the same as the filtering used for full-length reads. Sequences were annotated with PyIR, a Python wrapper for IgBLAST v1.9, and V/J genes and CDR3 were assigned using IMGT germline references. Reads with weak V/J assignments (E-value above 1e-6), missing CDR3, stop codons, out-of-frame junctions, or ambiguous translated residues were removed. A V3J clonotype was defined by an identical inferred V gene, J gene, and CDR3 amino acid sequence. Percentage overlap between repertoires was calculated by dividing the number of shared unique clonotypes by the size of the smaller repertoire. Repertoire richness was assessed with RTK rarefaction, the Chao1 estimator, and Recon v2.1 estimates of unobserved clonotypes. Generation probabilities were computed with OLGA for all TCRbeta clonotypes obtained by the gDNA method from several donors. Here the immuneACCESS table is served through TCRdb, limited to in-frame sequences with V and J called. Missing clones are a known gap in these copies; in checked studies unresolved V genes cover under half, and the rest lacks a known reason. V and J calls and clone size come straight from that table; D and trimming were deduced from the DNA. Here the sample has roughly 2,500,000 clones; more than 85% occur a single time. Around 0.37% of the sample belongs to the ten largest clones.

The sequencing input was naive CD4+ T cells from PBMCs. The cell subset or site label on this specimen signifies: CD45RA+ positively selected. Recombination linked TRBV28 to TRBJ2-5; the D gene lacks a confident call. The clonotype was recovered from a man aged 18 to 30 in good health. Some clones in this sample may be carry-over from other donors' samples. The CDR3 region has the sequence CASSPLHSGETQYF. The DNA sequence reads TGTGCCAGCAGCCCATTACATTCGGGAGAGACCCAGTACTTC.